This entry lists 9 T cell receptor beta chains sequenced from one sample in a study of T cells after yellow fever vaccination. TCRdb itself ran the 5' RACE reads through MiXCR, one entry per CDR3 protein. The profile shows under 600,000 distinct CDR3 sequences, about 13% of them singletons. The sample consisted of PBMCs, taken on the day of the yellow fever booster vaccination. These receptor sequences come from a young man who received the YFV17D yellow fever vaccine.

DNA of the CDR3: TGTGCCAGCAGCCAAGGTTGGGCGACTCTACCACCCACCTATGAGCAGTTCTTC. It is translated as CASSQGWATLPPTYEQFF. The V and J genes are TRBV14 and TRBJ2-1; D gene uncertain. From germline, CDR1 is SGHDN and CDR2 FVKESK. V was trimmed by 1 base and J by 8 bases, leaving 24 bases between them. This CDR3 region has 18 residues.

The chain links TRBV29-1 to TRBJ2-1; TRBD2 matches 10 bases. The CDR3 has 17 residues. Per the germline V gene, CDR1 is SQVTM and CDR2 is ANQGSEA. The DNA of the CDR3 is TGCAGTGGGGGCCGACTAGCGGGTTTTAAGGCCTACAATGAGCAGTTCTTC. Residues: CSGGRLAGFKAYNEQFF.

This clonotype showed up many times. The chain has TRBV11-3 and TRBJ1-3; tentatively, D is TRBD1 (5 bases). The V end was cut by 1 base, the J end by 2 bases, with 18 bases between. Germline V gene data show CDR1 as SGHNT and CDR2 as YENEEA. This CDR3 is 18 amino acids long. CDR3 loop: CASSLGPAGGSTGNTIYF. CDR3 DNA sequence: TGTGCCAGCAGCTTAGGCCCCGCGGGGGGTTCAACTGGAAACACCATATATTTT. Combining the CDR3 with reference TRBV11-3 and TRBJ1-3 gives the whole variable domain EAGVVQSPRYKIIEKKQPVAFWCNPISGHNTLYWYLQNLGQGPELLIRYENEEAVDDSQLPKDRFSAERLKGVDSTLKIQPAELGDSAVYLCASSLGPAGGSTGNTIYFGEGSWLTVV.

This clonotype has a handful of counts. The CDR3 loop reads CASSTGPRGAHEQYF. CDR3 nucleotide sequence: TGTGCCAGTAGTACGGGGCCTCGAGGGGCCCACGAGCAGTACTTC. The J gene is TRBJ2-7, the V gene TRBV19; D may match TRBD1 or TRBD2 (5 bases each). This CDR3 contains 15 residues. Between the trimmed V and J ends, which lost 4 bases and 5 bases, there was a span of 18 bases. Per germline, CDR1 LNHDA and CDR2 SQIVND (reference sequence).

This sequence joins TRBV5-4 and TRBJ2-2; TRBD1 agrees at 9 bases. The CDR3 runs to 17 residues. Unmatched junction bases numbered 7, after V lost 3 bases and J lost 1 base. Germline CDR1 and CDR2: SGHNT and YYREEE (reference sequence). CDR3 coding DNA: TGTGCCAGCAGCTCTAGAGGACAGGGGATGAACACCGGGGAGCTGTTTTTT. It codes for CASSSRGQGMNTGELFF.

The table lists this clonotype with a few counts. V gene TRBV5-1 combines with J gene TRBJ2-7; 8 nucleotides line up with TRBD2. V dropped 0 bases and J dropped 6; count of bases not matched to a gene: 5. The CDR3 consists of 14 residues. Germline CDR1 reads SGHRS; CDR2 reads YFSETQ. CDR3 region: CASSLEREGREQYF. CDR3 DNA: TGCGCCAGCAGCTTGGAACGGGAGGGCCGCGAGCAGTACTTC.

The sample holds many counts of this clonotype. The chain joins TRBV15 to TRBJ2-6; D tentatively fits TRBD1 or TRBD2 (5 bases each). V lost 1 base and J 1 base, leaving 5 bases between the germline ends. CDR3 size: 15 residues. In germline, CDR1 is LNHNV, CDR2 YYDKDF (reference sequence). Here the CDR3 reads CATSRGGSGANVLTF. The CDR3 region has the DNA TGTGCCACCAGCAGAGGGGGGTCTGGGGCCAACGTCCTGACTTTC.

This clonotype was detected a few times. The gene calls are TRBV6-5 and TRBJ2-2; a possible D gene is TRBD1 (6 bases). From germline, CDR1 is MNHEY and CDR2 SVGAGI. Trimming removed 3 bases at V and 6 bases at J, with 17 bases between. The CDR3 has 16 residues. DNA for the CDR3: TGTGCCAGCAGTTATAGGGGGTATTCCAGGGCCGGGGAGCTGTTTTTT. Protein sequence: CASSYRGYSRAGELFF.

The V and J genes are TRBV27 and TRBJ2-7, with D tentatively TRBD1 or TRBD2 (5 bases each). The CDR3 runs 15 residues. From germline, CDR1 is MNHEY and CDR2 SMNVEV (reference sequence). Deletions cut 8 bases from V and 0 bases from J, with 17 bases between. CDR3 bases: TGTGCCAGCGCCAGGACGGGACGAGGCTCCTACGAGCAGTACTTC. Its protein is CASARTGRGSYEQYF.